Here is one TCR beta chain with its context. Its antigen is unknown. The record originates from a study of identifying expanded T cells in peripheral blood. Findings and caveats of the study: Differentially abundant clones: 0.95 to 1.5 between replicates, about 15 at roughly 15 days, 19 to 20 at four.

The CDR3 sequence is 14 residues long. Germline-derived CDR1 and CDR2 are SGHKS and YYEKEE (reference sequence). V was clipped by 1 base and J by 6 bases, with 14 bases between them. Assay used: immunoSEQ multiplex PCR; TCRdb lists only in-frame clones, some missing. The sample yields 100,000 to 150,000 clones, approximately 84% seen once. During the collection period, no donor immune events like infections were recorded. This chain connects TRBV5-5 to TRBJ2-7, with D maybe TRBD1 (6 bases). The sample comprised blood. The receptor was derived from a person aged 18 to 69 in good health. DNA for the CDR3: TGTGCCAGCAGCTTGAACCACAGGGTAAGCGAGCAGTACTTC. This codes for CASSLNHRVSEQYF.